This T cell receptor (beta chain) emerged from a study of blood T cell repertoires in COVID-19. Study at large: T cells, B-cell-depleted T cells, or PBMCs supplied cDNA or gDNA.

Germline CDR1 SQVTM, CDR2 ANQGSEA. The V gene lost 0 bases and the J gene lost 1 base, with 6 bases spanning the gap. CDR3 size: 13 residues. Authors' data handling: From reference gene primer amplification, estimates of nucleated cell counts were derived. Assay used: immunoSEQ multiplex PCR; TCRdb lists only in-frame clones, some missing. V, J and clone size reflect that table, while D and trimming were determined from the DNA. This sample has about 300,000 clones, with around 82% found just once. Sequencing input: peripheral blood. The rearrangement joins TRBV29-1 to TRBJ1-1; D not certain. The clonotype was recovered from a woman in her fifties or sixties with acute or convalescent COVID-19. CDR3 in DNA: TGCAGCGTTGAAGATGTCAGGAACACTGAAGCTTTCTTT. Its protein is CSVEDVRNTEAFF.